This TCR beta chain was sequenced for a study of blood T cell repertoires in COVID-19 (dated by TCRdb to about 2020). About the study as a whole: The collaborator samples originated in the United States, Italy and Spain and spanned the acute and convalescent phases of COVID-19. The prospective study material was composed of cDNA or gDNA derived from T cells, B-cell-depleted T cells, or PBMCs. Deeply sampled blood TCRbeta repertoires from subjects exposed to, actively infected with, or recovered from COVID-19 were included in the dataset. The repertoires were made available in a free public database intended to serve as a resource for research on the immune response to SARS-CoV-2. The samples were drawn from the first 160 participants of the ongoing ImmuneRACE study and from 950 to 1,500 subjects provided by 6 global collaborators. Nearly every sample came with metadata listing a de-identified subject ID, COVID-19 status, age in years and sex. Where available, HLA class I and class II types were obtained from metadata supplied by the sample provider rather than from assay-based typing.

Worth noting for this clone: The specificity of this receptor is unknown. Base-call qualities are not available, and no considerably larger clone is one nucleotide away.

CDR1 and CDR2 are read off the germline V gene as SGHDT and YYEEEE. Unmatched junction bases come to 10, with V trimmed by 5 bases and J by 4 bases. The CDR3 spans 15 residues, from the cysteine through the phenylalanine. Solely the CDR3 DNA is kept, with 45 bases framed from the first base. TCRbeta CDR3 regions were amplified from genomic DNA using the immunoSEQ Assay, a bias-controlled multiplex PCR. On the authors' methods: The number of nucleated cells in each sample was estimated from the amplification of reference gene primers within the assay. To quantify the absolute abundance of each unique TCRbeta CDR3 rearrangement, sequence reads were collapsed and filtered. For each sample, productive Simpson clonality was calculated by taking the square root of Simpson's diversity index across productive rearrangements. TCRdb holds this immuneACCESS table with in-frame rearrangements only. Some clones are missing; in checked studies, unresolved V genes explain under half, and the rest has no known cause. That table furnishes V, J and clone size, whereas the DNA furnished D and trimming. For this sample the table gives about 43,000 clones, of which about 87% were detected only once. Jointly, the top ten make up roughly 3.7% of the sample.

The investigation overall reported the following: How much clinical and demographic metadata was included differed by source and by participant, and the metadata was provided uncurated.

One collaborating source in Seattle enrolled patients during active infection and followed them longitudinally through the course of disease. Collaborating institutions collected whole blood in K2EDTA tubes following their own protocols. For TCRbeta analysis, collaborators shipped samples as frozen whole blood, isolated PBMCs, or DNA extracted from either of those sample types. The receptor comes from a man aged 40-49 years with COVID-19, enrolled during active disease. The sequence is built from TRBV5-6 and TRBJ1-2; the junction holds 8 bases that match TRBD1. The specimen was peripheral blood. The CDR3 reads as follows: CASSRLQGESYGYTF. The nucleotides read TGTGCCAGCAGTCGTCTACAGGGGGAGAGCTATGGCTACACCTTC. Outside the CDR3, residues come from the reference TRBV5-6 and TRBJ1-2 proteins, so the full variable domain is: DAGVTQSPTHLIKTRGQQVTLRCSPKSGHDTVSWYQQALGQGPQFIFQYYEEEERQRGNFPDRFSGHQFPNYSSELNVNALLLGDSALYLCASSRLQGESYGYTFGSGTRLTVV.